The 14 T cell receptor beta chains below come from one sample, sequenced in a study of shared clonotypes between healthy human individuals. TCRdb's copy holds only in-frame clones and misses some; the assay was immunoSEQ multiplex PCR. The sample carries some 2,100,000 clones, around 95% recorded once. The sequencing input was naive CD4+ T cells sorted from blood. The subset here: CD45RA+ positively selected. These receptor sequences come from a man in his late teens or twenties in good health.

J is TRBJ1-5 and V is TRBV23-1; the D is unclear. TRBV23-1 belongs to the ORF category, with a function that is uncertain. Between the trimmed V and J ends, which lost 0 bases and 5 bases, there was a span of 5 bases. This CDR3 has 13 residues. The CDR3 reads CASSQSPHQPQHF. CDR3 nucleotide sequence: TGCGCCAGCAGTCAATCCCCCCATCAGCCCCAGCATTTT.

On this clone itself: Additional DNA sequences in this sample encode the identical CDR3. This sequence joins TRBV18 and TRBJ2-2; D not resolved. V was clipped by 3 bases and J by 0 bases, with 8 bases between them. CDR1 and CDR2 (germline): KGHSH, LQKENI. CDR3 length equals 15 residues. The CDR3 region has the DNA TGTGCCAGCTCACCGCCTGGGACGAACACCGGGGAGCTGTTTTTT. Its translation is CASSPPGTNTGELFF.

This chain connects TRBV30 to TRBJ2-1; maybe TRBD2 (6 bases). V was trimmed by 3 bases and J by 2 bases, leaving 14 bases between them. Germline CDR1 GTSNPN, CDR2 SVGIG (reference sequence). The CDR3 loop spans 15 amino acids. CDR3 residues: CAWSGSPNPYNEQFF. The CDR3 coding sequence is TGTGCCTGGAGCGGGAGCCCTAACCCCTACAATGAGCAGTTCTTC.

This clone was seen once. The chain employs TRBV13 and TRBJ1-2; 7 bases line up with TRBD1. This CDR3 spans 14 amino acids. V dropped 4 bases and J dropped 3; count of bases not matched to a gene: 5. Looked up from germline, CDR1 is PRHDT and CDR2 is FYEKMQ (reference sequence). CDR3 sequence: CASSYRGKDYGYTF. In DNA, the CDR3 is TGTGCCAGCAGCTACAGGGGAAAAGACTATGGCTACACCTTC.

This chain joins TRBV7-9 and TRBJ1-5, with D unclear. The CDR3 has 14 residues. Germline CDR1 reads SEHNR; CDR2 reads FQNEAQ (reference sequence). Deletions cut 1 base from V and 2 bases from J, with 6 bases between. CDR3 sequence: CASSLGRGNQPQHF. As DNA, the CDR3 is TGTGCCAGCAGCTTAGGGCGGGGCAATCAGCCCCAGCATTTT.

With regard to this clone: At the DNA level, this CDR3 is encoded by other sequences in the same sample as well. This chain links TRBV30 with TRBJ1-1; a possible D gene is TRBD1 (5 bases). Germline V gives CDR1 GTSNPN, CDR2 SVGIG (reference sequence). The CDR3 spans 13 residues. Trimming pared 3 bases from V and 0 bases from J, leaving 8 bases between. CDR3 in amino acids: CAWSRGMNTEAFF. DNA for the CDR3: TGTGCCTGGAGCCGGGGGATGAACACTGAAGCTTTCTTT.

The chain joins TRBV10-3 to TRBJ1-5, with D perhaps TRBD1 (5 bases). V lost 4 bases and J 5 bases, leaving 9 bases between the germline ends. The CDR3 is 13 amino acids. Germline V gives CDR1 ENHRY, CDR2 SYGVKD. CDR3 residues: CAISGGTHQPQHF. CDR3 nucleotide sequence: TGTGCCATCAGTGGGGGCACCCATCAGCCCCAGCATTTT.

This chain joins TRBV19 and TRBJ2-3; 8 bases agree with TRBD2. The junction had 7 bases not matched to a gene; V was cut back by 1 base and J by 1 base. The CDR3 covers 17 residues. CDR1 LNHDA and CDR2 SQIVND come from the germline V gene (reference sequence). CDR3 sequence: CASSIAGRGDRTDTQYF. CDR3 nucleotides: TGTGCCAGTAGTATAGCTGGGCGGGGGGACCGCACAGATACGCAGTATTTT. The full variable domain, with the rest looked up from reference TRBV19 and TRBJ2-3, is DGGITQSPKYLFRKEGQNVTLSCEQNLNHDAMYWYRQDPGQGLRLIYYSQIVNDFQKGDIAEGYSVSREKKESFPLTVTSAQKNPTAFYLCASSIAGRGDRTDTQYFGPGTRLTVL.

The chain combines TRBV5-1 with TRBJ2-7, with TRBD2 identical over 7 bases. The CDR3 extends over 14 amino acids. Trimming removed 3 bases from V and 2 bases from J; junction bases left unmatched: 5. Germline CDR1 and CDR2: SGHRS and YFSETQ. The CDR3 here is CASSSSGTTYEQYF. CDR3 coding DNA: TGCGCCAGCAGCTCTAGCGGAACAACCTACGAGCAGTACTTC.

This rearrangement joins TRBV5-8 to TRBJ2-5, with D perhaps being TRBD1 or TRBD2 (5 bases each). Per germline, CDR1 SGHTS and CDR2 YDEGEE. Trimming took off 5 bases at V and 3 bases at J, with 14 bases between the two ends. CDR3 length: 14 residues. The CDR3, as DNA: TGTGCCAGCAGAGCCGGGACGCACAAAGAGACCCAGTACTTC. This translates into CASRAGTHKETQYF.

Worth noting for this clone: The sample holds other DNA sequences that translate to the same CDR3. The J gene is TRBJ1-4, the V gene TRBV5-1; D may be TRBD1 (5 bases). Germline loops: CDR1 SGHRS, CDR2 YFSETQ. V lost 0 bases and J 1 base, leaving 7 bases between the germline ends. CDR3 length: 15 amino acids. CDR3: CASSLAGGTNEKLFF. In nucleotides, the CDR3 is TGCGCCAGCAGCTTGGCCGGGGGAACTAATGAAAAACTGTTTTTT.

The CDR3 DNA reads as TGTGCCAGCAGCTTGGCTGGGAGAATCACAGATACGCAGTATTTT. Translation: CASSLAGRITDTQYF. This chain connects TRBV5-6 to TRBJ2-3, with a tentative D call TRBD2 (5 bases). Trimming took off 0 bases at V and 2 bases at J, with 10 bases between the two ends. Germline assignment: CDR1 SGHDT and CDR2 YYEEEE. This CDR3 spans 15 amino acids.

The rearrangement links TRBV2 to TRBJ2-1; 8 nucleotides line up with TRBD2. The V gene's germline CDR1 is SNHLY and CDR2 FYNNEI. Trimming at V came to 4 bases and at J to 9 bases, leaving 11 bases not matched to a gene. The CDR3 totals 15 residues. CDR3 protein: CASSVPSGSPGEQFF. The DNA of the CDR3 is TGTGCCAGCAGTGTGCCCAGCGGGAGCCCGGGTGAGCAGTTCTTC.

The chain combines TRBV5-1 with TRBJ2-2; TRBD2 aligns across 10 bases. This CDR3 contains 16 residues. Germline values: CDR1 SGHRS, CDR2 YFSETQ. V shed 5 bases and J 4 bases; nucleotides not matched to a gene: 8. For the CDR3, the DNA is TGCGCCAGCAGACCACCGGGACTAGCGTCCACCGGGGAGCTGTTTTTT. This codes for CASRPPGLASTGELFF.